This TCR beta chain was sequenced during a study of response to subunit inactivated influenza vaccine. General study results and limits: Each seasonal influenza vaccination, the authors suggested, recruits few new T cells.

This clonotype was detected a few times. Its antigen is currently unknown. TCRdb reprocessed the RT-PCR reads via MiXCR and lists one record per CDR3 protein. The table includes 250,000 to 350,000 distinct CDR3 sequences, 22% detected once. This CDR3 is 15 amino acids long. Trimming took 1 base from V and 9 from J, leaving 16 bases between them. Sequenced material: PBMCs from blood, taken less than 22 months after vaccination. The TCR was taken from a man aged 45 to 70 who received an inactivated influenza vaccine. The V gene is TRBV12-3 or TRBV12-4, the J gene TRBJ2-1; D is possibly TRBD1 or TRBD2 (5 bases each). The CDR3 bases are TGTGCCAGCAGTTTAGGGGGGTATTTGGTGGGTGAGCAGTTCTTC. Translated: CASSLGGYLVGEQFF.